This section outlines one T cell receptor beta chain sequence together with its context. This sample was included in a study of cytomegalovirus exposure and HLA in healthy donors. PCR primers comprised 60 Vbeta and 13 Jbeta primers. The table came from immunoSEQ multiplex PCR; TCRdb's copy has only in-frame clones and leaves some out. Seen here are around 200,000 clones, roughly 87% observed once, and the top ten hold around 1.6%. The clonotype comes from a man aged 50-60 years in good health and CMV-seronegative. Material for sequencing was PBMCs.

The CDR3 DNA is TGTGCCAGCTCACCGGGACTAGCGGCAGATACGCAGTATTTT. This encodes CASSPGLAADTQYF. This chain joins TRBV18 and TRBJ2-3, with 11 bases lining up with TRBD2. V shed 3 bases and J 4 bases; nucleotides not matched to a gene: 0. Looked up from germline, CDR1 is KGHSH and CDR2 is LQKENI. The CDR3 consists of 14 residues.